This T cell receptor beta chain comes out of a study of CD8+CD57+ T cells in acquired aplastic anemia. To note about this clonotype: Its antigen is unidentified.

The study's findings and limits: Patients did not significantly differ from controls in CD8+ Simpson's diversity.

Genomic DNA, the template, was used for profiling of the TCR beta VDJ and CDR3. TCRdb called the reads again in MiXCR, with one record for every CDR3 protein. The table lists 55,000 to 80,000 distinct CDR3 sequences, 45% to 60% of them singletons. Germline loops: CDR1 SQVTM, CDR2 ANQGSEA. V lost 4 bases to trimming and J lost 4 bases; unmatched junction nucleotides: 7. The CDR3 has 14 residues. The material sequenced was sorted CD4+, CD8+, or CD8+CD57+ T cells (not recorded which) from PBMCs. The clonotype originates from a human donor in good health, serving as a control. The genes are TRBV29-1 and TRBJ1-1, with 9 bases matching TRBD1. CDR3 loop: CSVVGGQGVTEAFF. The DNA of the CDR3 is TGCAGCGTTGTGGGGGGACAGGGAGTCACTGAAGCTTTCTTT.